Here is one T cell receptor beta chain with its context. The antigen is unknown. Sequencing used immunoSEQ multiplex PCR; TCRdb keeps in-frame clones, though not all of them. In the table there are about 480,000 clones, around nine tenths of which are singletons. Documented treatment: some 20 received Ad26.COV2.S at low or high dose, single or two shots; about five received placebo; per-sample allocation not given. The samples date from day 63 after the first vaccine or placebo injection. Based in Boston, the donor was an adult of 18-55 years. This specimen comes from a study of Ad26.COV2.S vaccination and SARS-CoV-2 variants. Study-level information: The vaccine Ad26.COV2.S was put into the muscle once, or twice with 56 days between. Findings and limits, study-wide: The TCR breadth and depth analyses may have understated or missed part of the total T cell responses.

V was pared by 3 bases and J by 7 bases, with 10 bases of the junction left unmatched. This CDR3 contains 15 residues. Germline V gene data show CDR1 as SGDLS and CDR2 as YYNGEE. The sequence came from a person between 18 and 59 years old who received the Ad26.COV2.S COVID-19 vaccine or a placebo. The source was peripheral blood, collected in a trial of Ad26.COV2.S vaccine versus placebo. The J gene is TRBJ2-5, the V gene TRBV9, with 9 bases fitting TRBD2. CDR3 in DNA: TGTGCCAGCAGCGCCACTAGCGGGCTGGGGGGGACCCAGTACTTC. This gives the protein CASSATSGLGGTQYF. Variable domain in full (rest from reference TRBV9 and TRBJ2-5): DSGVTQTPKHLITATGQRVTLRCSPRSGDLSVYWYQQSLDQGLQFLIQYYNGEERAKGNILERFSAQQFPDLHSELNLSSLELGDSALYFCASSATSGLGGTQYFGPGTRLLVL.